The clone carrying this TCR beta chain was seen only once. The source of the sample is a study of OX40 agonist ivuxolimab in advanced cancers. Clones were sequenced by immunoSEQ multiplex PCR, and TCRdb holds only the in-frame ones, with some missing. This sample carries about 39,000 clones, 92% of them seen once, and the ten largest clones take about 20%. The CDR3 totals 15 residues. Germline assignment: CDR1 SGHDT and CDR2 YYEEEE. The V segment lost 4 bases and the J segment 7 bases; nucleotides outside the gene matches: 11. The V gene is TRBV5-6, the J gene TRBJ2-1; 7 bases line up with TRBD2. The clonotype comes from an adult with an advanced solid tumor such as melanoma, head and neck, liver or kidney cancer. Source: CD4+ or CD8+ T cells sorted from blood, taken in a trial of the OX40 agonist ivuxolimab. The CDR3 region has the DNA TGTGCCAGCAGCGCACCGGGACTAATGAAGAATGAGCAGTTCTTC. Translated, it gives CASSAPGLMKNEQFF.